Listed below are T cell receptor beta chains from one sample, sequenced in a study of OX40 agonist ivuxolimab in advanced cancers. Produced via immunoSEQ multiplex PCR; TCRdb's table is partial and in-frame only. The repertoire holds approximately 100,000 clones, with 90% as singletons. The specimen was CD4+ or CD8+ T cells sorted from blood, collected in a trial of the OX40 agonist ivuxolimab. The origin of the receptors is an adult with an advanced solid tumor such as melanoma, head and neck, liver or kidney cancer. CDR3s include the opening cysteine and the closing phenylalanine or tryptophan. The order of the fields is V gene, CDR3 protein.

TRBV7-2	CASSPSRHTQYF
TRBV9	CASSVASGSQDTQYF
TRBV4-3	CASSQDYGQGETQYF
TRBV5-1	CASFGPGSYEQYF
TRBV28	CASRIPGGEQYF
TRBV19	CASSIGLLPGELFF
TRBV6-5	CASSYSETASGNTIYF
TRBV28	CASRAGGAYEQYF
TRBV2	CASSEGATGNEQYF
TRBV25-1	CASSESGRNEQYF
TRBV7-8	CASSPRGLDGELFF
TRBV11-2	CASSHGLAGAYNEQFF
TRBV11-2	CASSPVGTGIGGYTF
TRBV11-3	CASSLARGDVEKLFF
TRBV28	CASSLSGPTNYGYTF
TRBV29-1	CSVRSREEQYF
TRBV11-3	CASSFGREKPEAFF
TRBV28	CASSFPGQSYGYTF